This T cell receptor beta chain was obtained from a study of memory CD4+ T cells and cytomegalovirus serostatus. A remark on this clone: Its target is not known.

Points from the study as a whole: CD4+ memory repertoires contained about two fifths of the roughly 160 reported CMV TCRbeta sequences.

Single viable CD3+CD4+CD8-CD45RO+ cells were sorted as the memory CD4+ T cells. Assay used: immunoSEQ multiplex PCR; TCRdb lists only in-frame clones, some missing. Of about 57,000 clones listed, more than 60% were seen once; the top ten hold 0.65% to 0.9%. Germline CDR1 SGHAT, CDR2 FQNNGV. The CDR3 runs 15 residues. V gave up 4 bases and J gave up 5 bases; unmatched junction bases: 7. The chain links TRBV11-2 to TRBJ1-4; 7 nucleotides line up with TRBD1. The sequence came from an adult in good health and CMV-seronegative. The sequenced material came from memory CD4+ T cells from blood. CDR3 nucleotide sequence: TGTGCCAGCAGCTATCGACAGGGAGGAAATGAAAAACTGTTTTTT. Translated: CASSYRQGGNEKLFF. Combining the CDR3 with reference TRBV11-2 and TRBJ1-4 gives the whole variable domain EAGVAQSPRYKIIEKRQSVAFWCNPISGHATLYWYQQILGQGPKLLIQFQNNGVVDDSQLPKDRFSAERLKGVDSTLKIQPAKLEDSAVYLCASSYRQGGNEKLFFGSGTQLSVL.